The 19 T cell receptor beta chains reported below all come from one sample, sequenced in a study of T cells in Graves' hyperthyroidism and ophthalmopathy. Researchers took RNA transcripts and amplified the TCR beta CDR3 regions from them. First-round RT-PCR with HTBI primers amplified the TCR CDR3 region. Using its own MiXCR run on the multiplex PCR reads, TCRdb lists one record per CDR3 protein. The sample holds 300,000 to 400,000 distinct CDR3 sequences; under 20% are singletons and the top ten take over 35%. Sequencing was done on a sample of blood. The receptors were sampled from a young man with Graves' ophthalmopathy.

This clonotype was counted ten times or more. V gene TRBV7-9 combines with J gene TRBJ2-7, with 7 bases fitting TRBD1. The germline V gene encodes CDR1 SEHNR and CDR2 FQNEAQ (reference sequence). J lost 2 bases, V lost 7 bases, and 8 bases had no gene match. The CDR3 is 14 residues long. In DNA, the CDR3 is TGTGCCAGCACAGGGGACAGCGACCCCTACGAGCAGTACTTC. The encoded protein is CASTGDSDPYEQYF.

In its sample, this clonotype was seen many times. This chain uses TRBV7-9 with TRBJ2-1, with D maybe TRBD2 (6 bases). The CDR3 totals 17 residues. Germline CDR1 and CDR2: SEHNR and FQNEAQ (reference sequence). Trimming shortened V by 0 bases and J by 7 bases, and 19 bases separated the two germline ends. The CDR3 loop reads CASSLAGSSTSYNEQFF. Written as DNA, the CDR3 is TGTGCCAGCAGCTTAGCAGGTTCGTCGACTAGTTATAATGAGCAGTTCTTC.

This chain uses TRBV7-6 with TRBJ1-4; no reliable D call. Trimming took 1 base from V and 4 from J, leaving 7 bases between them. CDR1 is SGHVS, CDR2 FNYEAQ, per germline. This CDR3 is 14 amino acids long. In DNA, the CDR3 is TGTGCCAGCAGCTTAGACAGCGTTAATGAAAAACTGTTTTTT. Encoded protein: CASSLDSVNEKLFF. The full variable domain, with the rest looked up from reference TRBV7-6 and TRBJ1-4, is GAGVSQSPRYKVTKRGQDVALRCDPISGHVSLYWYRQALGQGPEFLTYFNYEAQQDKSGLPNDRFSAERPEGSISTLTIQRTEQRDSAMYRCASSLDSVNEKLFFGSGTQLSVL.

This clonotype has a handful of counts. The CDR3 region has the DNA TGTGCCAGCAGTTACACCGACAGGGGGCTTAGCGGGGAGCTGTTTTTT. This gives the protein CASSYTDRGLSGELFF. This chain links TRBV6-6 with TRBJ2-2, with TRBD1 matching 10 bases. Germline assignment: CDR1 MNHNY and CDR2 SVGAGI (reference sequence). J lost 7 bases, V lost 2 bases, and 7 bases had no gene match. The CDR3 length is 16 residues.

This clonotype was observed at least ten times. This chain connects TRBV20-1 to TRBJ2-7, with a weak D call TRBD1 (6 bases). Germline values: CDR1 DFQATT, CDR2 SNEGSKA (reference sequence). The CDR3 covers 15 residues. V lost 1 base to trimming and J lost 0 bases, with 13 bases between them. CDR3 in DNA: TGCAGTGCTAGAGCGGACAGCCCGAGCTCCTACGAGCAGTACTTC. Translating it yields CSARADSPSSYEQYF.

CDR3 sequence reads: CASSSWPVEAGGDEQYF. The CDR3 region has the DNA TGTGCCAGCAGCTCCTGGCCGGTAGAGGCAGGGGGGGACGAGCAGTACTTC. The chain carries TRBV11-2 and TRBJ2-7; the D gene could be TRBD1 or TRBD2 (7 bases each). With 4 bases removed from V and 5 bases from J, the gap between germline ends came to 24 bases. The CDR3 covers 17 residues. CDR1 SGHAT and CDR2 FQNNGV come from the germline V gene.

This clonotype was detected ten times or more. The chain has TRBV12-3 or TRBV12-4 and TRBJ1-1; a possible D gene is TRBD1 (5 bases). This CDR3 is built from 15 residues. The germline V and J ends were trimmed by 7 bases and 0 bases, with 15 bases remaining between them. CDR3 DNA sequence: TGTGCCAGCATGGGACGGGTCCCCATGAACACTGAAGCTTTCTTT. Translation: CASMGRVPMNTEAFF.

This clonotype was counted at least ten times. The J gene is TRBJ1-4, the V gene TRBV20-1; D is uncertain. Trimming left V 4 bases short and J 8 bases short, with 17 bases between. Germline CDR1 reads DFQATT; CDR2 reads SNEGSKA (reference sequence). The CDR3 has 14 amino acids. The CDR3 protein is CSATEDSRPEKLFF. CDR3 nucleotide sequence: TGCAGTGCTACAGAGGATAGTAGGCCCGAAAAACTGTTTTTT.

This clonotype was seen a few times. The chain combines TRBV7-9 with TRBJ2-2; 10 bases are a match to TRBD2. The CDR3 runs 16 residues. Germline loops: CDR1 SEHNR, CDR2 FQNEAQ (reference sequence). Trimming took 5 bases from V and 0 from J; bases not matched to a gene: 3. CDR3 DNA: TGTGCCAGCAGCATGGGACTAGCGTCGAACACCGGGGAGCTGTTTTTT. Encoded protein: CASSMGLASNTGELFF.

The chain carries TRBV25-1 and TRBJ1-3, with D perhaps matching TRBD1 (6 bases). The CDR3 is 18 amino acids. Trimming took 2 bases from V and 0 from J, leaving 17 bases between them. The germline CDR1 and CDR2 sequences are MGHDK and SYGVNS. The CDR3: CASSEVGRGQNSGNTIYF. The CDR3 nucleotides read TGTGCCAGCAGTGAAGTGGGAAGAGGACAGAACTCTGGAAACACCATATATTTT. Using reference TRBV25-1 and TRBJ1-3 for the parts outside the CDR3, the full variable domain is EADIYQTPRYLVIGTGKKITLECSQTMGHDKMYWYQQDPGMELHLIHYSYGVNSTEKGDLSSESTVSRIRTEHFPLTLESARPSHTSQYLCASSEVGRGQNSGNTIYFGEGSWLTVV.

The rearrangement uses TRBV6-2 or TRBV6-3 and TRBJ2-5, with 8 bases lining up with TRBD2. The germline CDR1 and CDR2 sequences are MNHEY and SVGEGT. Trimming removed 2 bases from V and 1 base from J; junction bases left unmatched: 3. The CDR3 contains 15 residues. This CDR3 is CASSYLSGTQETQYF. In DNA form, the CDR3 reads TGTGCCAGCAGTTACCTTAGCGGGACCCAAGAGACCCAGTACTTC.

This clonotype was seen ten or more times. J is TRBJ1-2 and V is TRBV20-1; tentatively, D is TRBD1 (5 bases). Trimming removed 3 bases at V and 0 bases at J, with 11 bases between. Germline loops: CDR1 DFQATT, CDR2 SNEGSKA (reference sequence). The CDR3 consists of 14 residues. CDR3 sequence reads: CSASQGKANYGYTF. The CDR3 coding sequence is TGCAGTGCTAGCCAGGGTAAAGCTAACTATGGCTACACCTTC.

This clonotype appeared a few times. The CDR3 spells CASSLGEYQETQYF. The CDR3 coding sequence is TGCGCCAGCAGCTTGGGAGAGTACCAAGAGACCCAGTACTTC. The rearrangement uses TRBV5-1 and TRBJ2-5; no definite D call. V dropped 0 bases and J dropped 0 bases, with 6 bases sitting between them. The CDR3 has 14 residues. The germline gives CDR1 SGHRS, CDR2 YFSETQ. Looking up the rest from reference TRBV5-1 and TRBJ2-5 gives the full variable domain: KAGVTQTPRYLIKTRGQQVTLSCSPISGHRSVSWYQQTPGQGLQFLFEYFSETQRNKGNFPGRFSGRQFSNSRSEMNVSTLELGDSALYLCASSLGEYQETQYFGPGTRLLVL.

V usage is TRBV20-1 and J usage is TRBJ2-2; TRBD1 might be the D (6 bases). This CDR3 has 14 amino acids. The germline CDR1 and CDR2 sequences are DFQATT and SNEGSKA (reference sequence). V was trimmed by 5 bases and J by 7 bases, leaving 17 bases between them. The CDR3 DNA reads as TGCAGTGCTGAGGACAGCCCCGGGAACGGGGAGCTGTTTTTT. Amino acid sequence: CSAEDSPGNGELFF.

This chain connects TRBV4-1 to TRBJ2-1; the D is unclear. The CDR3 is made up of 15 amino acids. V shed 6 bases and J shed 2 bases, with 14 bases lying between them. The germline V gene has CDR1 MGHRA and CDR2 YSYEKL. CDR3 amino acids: CASSTPGATYNEQFF. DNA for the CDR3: TGCGCCAGCAGTACTCCAGGCGCGACCTACAATGAGCAGTTCTTC.

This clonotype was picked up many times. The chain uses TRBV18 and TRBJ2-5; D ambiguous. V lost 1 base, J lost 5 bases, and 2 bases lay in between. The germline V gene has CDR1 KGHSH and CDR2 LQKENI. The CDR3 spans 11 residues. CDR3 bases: TGTGCCAGCTCACCACGGGAGACCCAGTACTTC. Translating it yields CASSPRETQYF.

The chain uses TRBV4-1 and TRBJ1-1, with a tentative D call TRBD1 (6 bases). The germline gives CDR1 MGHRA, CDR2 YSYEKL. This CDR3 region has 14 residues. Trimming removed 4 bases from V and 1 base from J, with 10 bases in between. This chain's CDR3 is CASSRTASNTEAFF. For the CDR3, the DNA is TGCGCCAGCAGCCGGACAGCCTCGAACACTGAAGCTTTCTTT.

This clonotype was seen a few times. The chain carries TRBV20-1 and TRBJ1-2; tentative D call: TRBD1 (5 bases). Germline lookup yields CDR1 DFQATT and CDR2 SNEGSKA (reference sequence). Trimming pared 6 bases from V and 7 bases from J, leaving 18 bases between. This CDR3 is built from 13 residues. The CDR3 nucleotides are TGCAGTGCCGATTTCTTTCAGGGATCTGGCTACACCTTC. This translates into CSADFFQGSGYTF.

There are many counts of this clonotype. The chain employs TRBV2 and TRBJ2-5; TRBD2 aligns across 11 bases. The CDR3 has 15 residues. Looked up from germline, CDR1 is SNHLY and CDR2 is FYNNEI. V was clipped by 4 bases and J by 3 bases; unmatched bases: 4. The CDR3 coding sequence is TGTGCCAGCAGTGCCCTGGGACTAGCGGAAGAGACCCAGTACTTC. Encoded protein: CASSALGLAEETQYF.